Listed below are T cell receptor beta chains from one sample, sequenced in a study of T-cell reconstitution after alpha-beta-depleted transplantation in children. Each CDR3 protein is one row after TCRdb ran MiXCR on the PCR reads. The table includes a few hundred thousand distinct CDR3 sequences, less than 15% detected once. This material consisted of PBMCs, taken from the stem cell graft. These receptors all stem from a human donor who donated a stem cell graft to a child with Fanconi anemia. CDR3s include the opening cysteine and the closing phenylalanine or tryptophan. D genes are given only for firm matches. The size field is filled for only some rows; it gives once, few, many or a size class.

>TRBV5-1|.|14|medium-sized|TRBJ2-1
TGCGCCAGCAGCTTGGCACAGAAGGGGAATGAGCAGTTCTTC
CASSLAQKGNEQFF
>TRBV4-2|.|16|once|TRBJ2-5
TGTGCCAGCAGCCTCGGGTCGGGACTTATACAAGAGACCCAGTACTTC
CASSLGSGLIQETQYF
>TRBV18|TRBD1|14|few|TRBJ2-5
TGTGCCAGCTCTCAGACAGGGACCCAAGAGACCCAGTACTTC
CASSQTGTQETQYF
>TRBV20-1|.|19|few|TRBJ2-2
TGCAGTGCTAGATGGCGAGATTCGCGTTCTACTGCGAACACCGGGGAGCTGTTTTTT
CSARWRDSRSTANTGELFF
>TRBV9|.|16|few|TRBJ1-3
TGTGCCAGCAGCGTAGGACAGAGCCTCTCTGGAAACACCATATATTTT
CASSVGQSLSGNTIYF
>TRBV12-3/TRBV12-4|TRBD1|12|few|TRBJ1-1
TGTGCCAGCAGTCCCGGGACAGAAGAAGCTTTCTTT
CASSPGTEEAFF
>TRBV20-1|.|13|many|TRBJ1-5
TGCAGTGCTAGGAACAGAAGTAGTCAGCCCCAGCATTTT
CSARNRSSQPQHF
>TRBV7-2|.|16|few|TRBJ1-1
TGTGCCAGCAGCTTAGGAGGGGACTTTTGGGCAGCTGAAGCTTTCTTT
CASSLGGDFWAAEAFF
>TRBV6-2/TRBV6-3|TRBD1|13|.|TRBJ1-2
TGTGCCAGCAGCGACCGACAGGGGAATGGCTACACCTTC
CASSDRQGNGYTF
>TRBV12-3/TRBV12-4|.|14|many|TRBJ1-1
TGTGCCAGCAGTACGACCGGCCTGAACACTGAAGCTTTCTTT
CASSTTGLNTEAFF
>TRBV29-1|.|14|few|TRBJ2-2
TGCAGCGTCATTACAGACACGAACACCGGGGAGCTGTTTTTT
CSVITDTNTGELFF
>TRBV5-1|.|15|few|TRBJ2-1
TGCGCCAGCAGCTTGGAGGCGACTAGTGACAATGAGCAGTTCTTC
CASSLEATSDNEQFF
>TRBV6-6|.|13|.|TRBJ1-2
TGTGCCAGCAGTTCGGGGGGGTCCTATGGCTACACCTTC
CASSSGGSYGYTF
>TRBV12-5|TRBD1|19|.|TRBJ1-5
TGTGCTAGTGGTTTGGTGGATCCGGGCAGGGGGTATGTCGATCAGCCCCAGCATTTT
CASGLVDPGRGYVDQPQHF
>TRBV20-1|.|12|.|TRBJ2-5
TGCAGTGTTTGGGGGGCCCCAGAGACCCAGTACTTC
CSVWGAPETQYF
>TRBV4-2|TRBD1|15|many|TRBJ1-1
TGTGCCAGCAGCCAGGAGACAGGGCTCTACACTGAAGCTTTCTTT
CASSQETGLYTEAFF
>TRBV10-3|TRBD2|13|.|TRBJ2-1
TGTGCCATCCGGGGGGACTCCTACAATGAGCAGTTCTTC
CAIRGDSYNEQFF
>TRBV10-2|.|15|.|TRBJ2-5
TGCGCCAGCAGTGAGGGATTGTGGGACGAAGAGACCCAGTACTTC
CASSEGLWDEETQYF
>TRBV5-6|TRBD1|13|.|TRBJ1-2
TGTGCCAGCAGCGCGACAGGGTCTCATGGCTACACCTTC
CASSATGSHGYTF
>TRBV12-3/TRBV12-4|.|13|.|TRBJ1-1
TGTGCCAGCAGTTTCATAGGGGCCGCTGAAGCTTTCTTT
CASSFIGAAEAFF
>TRBV5-3|.|13|.|TRBJ2-1
TGTGCCATGGCCCCAGGGGCGACCAATGAGCAGTTCTTC
CAMAPGATNEQFF
>TRBV12-3/TRBV12-4|TRBD1|19|few|TRBJ1-2
TGTGCCAGCAGTTCCCGGGACAGGGGGCCATTAGTCGCTAACTATGGCTACACCTTC
CASSSRDRGPLVANYGYTF
>TRBV7-9|.|11|.|TRBJ1-2
TGTGCCAGCAGGAGGGGGGAGGAGAACACCTTC
CASRRGEENTF
>TRBV7-8|TRBD1|18|.|TRBJ2-2
TGTGCCAGCAGCTTAGATGGTGTAGGACAGGCAAACACCGGGGAGCTGTTTTTT
CASSLDGVGQANTGELFF
>TRBV5-5|.|14|.|TRBJ2-3
TGTGCCAGCAGCTCCCGGGCAGACACAGATACGCAGTATTTT
CASSSRADTDTQYF
>TRBV10-3|TRBD1|14|many|TRBJ2-7
TGTGCCATCAAGGGACAGGGGGTCACCTACGAGCAGTACTTC
CAIKGQGVTYEQYF
>TRBV12-3/TRBV12-4|.|14|many|TRBJ1-6
TGTGCCAGCAGGCCAGCAGGGGAGAATTCACCCCTCCACTTT
CASRPAGENSPLHF
>TRBV7-2|.|13|many|TRBJ2-1
TGTGCCAGCAGCACCACAGGTAACAATGAGCAGTTCTTC
CASSTTGNNEQFF
>TRBV25-1|TRBD1|14|.|TRBJ2-7
TGTGCCAGCAGAAACCCGGGACAGACCTACGAGCAGTACTTC
CASRNPGQTYEQYF
>TRBV20-1|.|13|.|TRBJ1-2
TGCAGTGCTAGGGAAGCGCTCAACTATGGCTACACCTTC
CSAREALNYGYTF
>TRBV12-3/TRBV12-4|TRBD1|13|many|TRBJ1-1
TGTGCCAGCGGGACAGGGGGGAACACTGAAGCTTTCTTT
CASGTGGNTEAFF
>TRBV7-9|.|11|few|TRBJ1-1
TGTGCCAGCAGCCGACAGGAGCGAGCTTTCTTT
CASSRQERAFF
>TRBV6-5|.|16|.|TRBJ1-5
TGTGCCAGCAGTTATTTAGGTGGGGGAGTGAATCAGCCCCAGCATTTT
CASSYLGGGVNQPQHF
>TRBV4-3|.|13|many|TRBJ2-7
TGCGCCAGCAGCTTGACGACTGTCTACGAGCAGTACTTC
CASSLTTVYEQYF
>TRBV12-3/TRBV12-4|.|12|many|TRBJ1-1
TGTGCCAGCAGTTTACAGGGCTTTGAAGCTTTCTTT
CASSLQGFEAFF
>TRBV5-1|.|14|.|TRBJ1-4
TGCGCCAGCAGCTTAGGGGCGCGGAATGAAAAACTGTTTTTT
CASSLGARNEKLFF
>TRBV4-2|.|14|few|TRBJ2-7
TGTGCCAGCAGCCAAGTTGATAAAACCTACGAGCAGTACTTC
CASSQVDKTYEQYF
>TRBV12-3/TRBV12-4|.|14|few|TRBJ2-1
TGTGCCAGCAGCCAAAGGGGCAGGGGCAATGAGCAGTTCTTC
CASSQRGRGNEQFF
>TRBV5-1|.|15|.|TRBJ2-5
TGCGCCAGCAGCTTAACCTCGGGGCAGCAAGAGACCCAGTACTTC
CASSLTSGQQETQYF
>TRBV20-1|TRBD2|15|many|TRBJ2-3
TGCAGTGCTACCGGGACTAGCGGATTCACAGATACGCAGTATTTT
CSATGTSGFTDTQYF
>TRBV11-2|.|14|many|TRBJ1-1
TGTGCCAGCAGCCACGGACATACCAACACTGAAGCTTTCTTT
CASSHGHTNTEAFF
>TRBV6-1|.|14|few|TRBJ1-1
TGTGCCAGCAGCCGCTGGGGGGGGGACACTGAAGCTTTCTTT
CASSRWGGDTEAFF
>TRBV5-1|TRBD1|18|.|TRBJ1-3
TGCGCCAGCAGCTTGGCCCCAGGGGGGTCCATCTCTGGAAACACCATATATTTT
CASSLAPGGSISGNTIYF
>TRBV6-1|.|15|.|TRBJ1-5
TGTGCCAGCAGTCCCAACTCGGGGTATGGGGAGCCCCAGCATTTT
CASSPNSGYGEPQHF
>TRBV27|.|14|many|TRBJ2-2
TGTGCCAGCAGTCTTATGTGGGGGACCGGGGAGCTGTTTTTT
CASSLMWGTGELFF
>TRBV15|.|15|few|TRBJ2-5
TGTGCCACCAGCAGAGGGTTTGTCGCGCAAGAGACCCAGTACTTC
CATSRGFVAQETQYF
>TRBV18|.|17|few|TRBJ1-3
TGTGCCAGCTCACCAGAGGGGGGACGTGGCTCTGGAAACACCATATATTTT
CASSPEGGRGSGNTIYF
>TRBV15|.|13|many|TRBJ2-1
TGTGCCACCAGCAGAGATCTAGGTCACGAGCAGTTCTTC
CATSRDLGHEQFF
>TRBV11-1|.|13|many|TRBJ2-3
TGTGCCAGCAGCTTAAAGGACCGGGATGCGCAGTATTTT
CASSLKDRDAQYF
>TRBV5-1|.|15|few|TRBJ2-1
TGCGCCAGCAGCTTTGAAGGGAACTCCTACAATGAGCAGTTCTTC
CASSFEGNSYNEQFF
>TRBV29-1|.|11|.|TRBJ2-5
TGCAGCGTTGGAGGAAGGGGGACCCAGTACTTC
CSVGGRGTQYF
>TRBV5-1|TRBD2|14|many|TRBJ2-1
TGCGCCAGTCAAAGGGAGGGAGAATACAATGAGCAGTTCTTC
CASQREGEYNEQFF
>TRBV28|.|13|.|TRBJ1-1
TGTGCCAGCACAGAAAGACTGAACACTGAAGCTTTCTTT
CASTERLNTEAFF
>TRBV7-6|.|16|.|TRBJ2-3
TGTGCCAGCAGCTTATTACAACGGGGAGGCACAGATACGCAGTATTTT
CASSLLQRGGTDTQYF
>TRBV6-2/TRBV6-3|TRBD1|17|.|TRBJ2-1
TGTGCCAGCAGTTACTCCCGGACAGGGATATCCTACAATGAGCAGTTCTTC
CASSYSRTGISYNEQFF